These 8 T cell receptor beta chains were sequenced from one sample in a study of OX40 agonist ivuxolimab in advanced cancers. Sequenced by immunoSEQ multiplex PCR; TCRdb stores in-frame clones only, minus some. The sample has about 66,000 clones; around 87% are singletons. The sample consisted of CD4+ or CD8+ T cells sorted from blood, taken in a trial of the OX40 agonist ivuxolimab. The receptor source for this set is an adult with an advanced solid tumor such as melanoma, head and neck, liver or kidney cancer.

The CDR3 DNA sequence: TGTGCCAGCAGCCAAGGGCGCACAGATACGCAGTATTTT. It specifies CASSQGRTDTQYF. This rearrangement joins TRBV4-2 to TRBJ2-3; D gene unclear. The CDR3 totals 13 residues. The germline V gene has CDR1 LGHNA and CDR2 YNFKEQ. V was shortened by 1 base and J by 1 base, with 3 bases between the two germline ends.

This chain uses TRBV4-1 with TRBJ2-4; no clear D. The CDR3 has 12 amino acids. The germline V and J ends were trimmed by 0 bases and 5 bases, with 2 bases remaining between them. The germline CDR1 and CDR2 sequences are MGHRA and YSYEKL. CDR3 coding DNA: TGCGCCAGCAGCCAAGATGAAAACATTCAGTACTTC. Its translation is CASSQDENIQYF.

This clone was recorded only once. V and J are TRBV11-3 and TRBJ2-5; 9 positions match TRBD1. The CDR3 spans 13 residues. In germline, CDR1 is SGHNT, CDR2 YENEEA. Unmatched junction bases numbered 1, after V lost 3 bases and J lost 5 bases. The CDR3 spells CASSFGTGETQYF. For the CDR3, the DNA is TGTGCCAGCAGCTTCGGGACAGGGGAGACCCAGTACTTC.

CDR3 sequence: CASSLKGAYEQFF. The DNA for the CDR3 is TGTGCCAGCAGTTTAAAGGGGGCGTATGAGCAGTTCTTC. This chain links TRBV28 with TRBJ2-1; 7 bases map to TRBD1. Germline lookup yields CDR1 MDHEN and CDR2 SYDVKM. The V gene end was trimmed by 2 bases and the J gene end by 8 bases; junction bases not matched to a gene: 3. The CDR3 sequence is 13 residues long.

This clone was detected only a few times. The chain combines TRBV5-1 with TRBJ2-7; TRBD1 matches 10 bases. Per the germline V gene, CDR1 is SGHRS and CDR2 is YFSETQ. V lost 0 bases to trimming and J lost 4 bases; unmatched junction nucleotides: 7. The length of the CDR3 is 16 residues. CDR3 amino acids: CASSLGQGAGAYEQYF. The CDR3, as DNA: TGCGCCAGCAGCTTGGGACAGGGGGCAGGGGCTTACGAGCAGTACTTC.

This chain uses TRBV27 with TRBJ2-7; TRBD2 agrees at 7 bases. Germline CDR1 is MNHEY and CDR2 is SMNVEV (reference sequence). The CDR3 loop spans 14 amino acids. V was clipped by 7 bases and J by 1 base; unmatched bases: 7. The DNA for the CDR3 is TGTGCCAGCAAACCCGCTAGCGGTTCCTACGAGCAGTACTTC. Protein product: CASKPASGSYEQYF.

The rearrangement links TRBV7-9 to TRBJ2-2; a weak D match, TRBD2 (5 bases). Germline CDR1 reads SEHNR; CDR2 reads FQNEAQ (reference sequence). This CDR3 has 14 residues. V gave up 1 base and J gave up 6 bases, with 9 bases separating them. CDR3 DNA sequence: TGTGCCAGCAGCTTAGTTCTGGGAGCCGGGGAGCTGTTTTTT. It encodes CASSLVLGAGELFF.

The gene calls are TRBV2 and TRBJ1-2; D unresolved. CDR3 length: 14 residues. CDR1 is SNHLY and CDR2 is FYNNEI in the germline V gene. Trimming left V 6 bases short and J 8 bases short, with 19 bases between. CDR3: CASSSDAPFEGYTF. In nucleotides, the CDR3 is TGTGCCAGCAGCTCAGACGCCCCGTTCGAGGGCTACACCTTC.